The T cell receptor beta chain under discussion was sequenced for a study of blood T cell repertoires in COVID-19. Study as a whole: The study drew acute and convalescent COVID-19 samples from the United States, Italy and Spain. PBMCs, B-cell-depleted T cells, or T cells provided the cDNA or gDNA that made up the material.

As originally analysed: Estimates of nucleated cell counts were drawn from the amplification of reference gene primers. Some clones are missing from TCRdb's copy, which holds only in-frame ones; the method was immunoSEQ multiplex PCR. V and J calls and clone size are those listed in that table; D and trimming were worked out from the DNA. The sample lists around 80,000 clones; 80% were seen once. CDR3 size: 12 residues. The junction had 4 bases not matched to a gene; V was cut back by 5 bases and J by 10 bases. Germline CDR1 reads SGHTS; CDR2 reads YDEGEE. The rearrangement joins TRBV5-8 to TRBJ2-1; the match to TRBD2 covers 9 bases. Input material: peripheral blood. The origin of this receptor is a woman between 65 and 79 years old with acute or convalescent COVID-19. CDR3 sequence (DNA): TGTGCCAGCAGGCGCGCGGGGGGGGAGCAGTTCTTC. It yields the protein CASRRAGGEQFF.